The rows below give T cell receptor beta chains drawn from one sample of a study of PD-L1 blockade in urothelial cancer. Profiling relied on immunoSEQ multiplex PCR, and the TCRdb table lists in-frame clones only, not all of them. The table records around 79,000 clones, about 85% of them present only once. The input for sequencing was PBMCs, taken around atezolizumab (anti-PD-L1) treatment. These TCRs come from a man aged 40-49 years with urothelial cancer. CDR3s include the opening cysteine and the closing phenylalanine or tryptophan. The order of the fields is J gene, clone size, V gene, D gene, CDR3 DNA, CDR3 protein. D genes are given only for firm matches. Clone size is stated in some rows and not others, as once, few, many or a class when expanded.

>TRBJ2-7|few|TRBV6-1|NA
TGTGCCAGCAGGGAGAGCGGGCCCCACGAGCAGTACTTC
CASRESGPHEQYF
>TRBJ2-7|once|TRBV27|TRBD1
TGTGCCAGCAGCCGTAATACCGTCCGGGGACAGGGGGCCCGCGAGCAGTACTTC
CASSRNTVRGQGAREQYF
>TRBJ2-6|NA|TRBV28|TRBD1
TGTGCCAGCAGTTTCTTTGGGACAGGGAATTTTATGAGCTCTGGGGCCAACGTCCTGACTTTC
CASSFFGTGNFMSSGANVLTF
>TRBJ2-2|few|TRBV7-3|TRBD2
TGTGCCAGCCGGACTAGCGGGAACACCGGGGAGCTGTTTTTT
CASRTSGNTGELFF
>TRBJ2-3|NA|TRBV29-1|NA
TGCAGCGTTGAGAGTGGGAGCGATACGCAGTATTTT
CSVESGSDTQYF
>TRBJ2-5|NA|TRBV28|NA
TGTGCCAGCAGTTTGGGCGAGACCCAGTACTTC
CASSLGETQYF
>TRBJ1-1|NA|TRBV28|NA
TGTGCCAGCAGTACAGGGATCATAATGAACACTGAAGCTTTCTTT
CASSTGIIMNTEAFF
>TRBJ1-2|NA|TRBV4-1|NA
TGCGCCAGCAGCCAAGGGGGTATGCCAGGGGAAGGCTACACCTTC
CASSQGGMPGEGYTF
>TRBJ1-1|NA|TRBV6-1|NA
TGTGCCAGCAGGGGGGGGTCTGAAGCTTTCTTT
CASRGGSEAFF
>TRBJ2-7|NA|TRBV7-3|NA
TGTGCCAGCAGCTTGGGGGGTGCCGGAGAGCAGTACTTC
CASSLGGAGEQYF
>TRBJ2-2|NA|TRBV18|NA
TGTGCCAGCTCACCAGTTACCAGGAACACCGGGGAGCTGTTTTTT
CASSPVTRNTGELFF
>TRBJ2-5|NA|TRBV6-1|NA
TGTGCCAGCAGCGGGAGCTGGACCCAGTACTTC
CASSGSWTQYF
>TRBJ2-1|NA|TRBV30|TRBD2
TGTGCCTGGAGAACGGGGAATATAGCGGGAGGGGTACGGGAGCAGTTCTTC
CAWRTGNIAGGVREQFF
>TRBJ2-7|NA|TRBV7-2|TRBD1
TGTGCCAGCAGCCCAGGACAGGGCGGTTTAGAGCAGTACTTC
CASSPGQGGLEQYF
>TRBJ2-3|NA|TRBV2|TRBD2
TGTGCCAGCGGAGGGACTAGCGGGACAGATACGCAGTATTTT
CASGGTSGTDTQYF
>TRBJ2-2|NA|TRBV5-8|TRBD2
TGTGCCAGCAGCTACCTAGCGGGAGGGACCACCGGGGAGCTGTTTTTT
CASSYLAGGTTGELFF
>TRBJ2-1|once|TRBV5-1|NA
TGCGCCAGCAGCTTGGATTCGGCAGGGGTAGGGAATGAGCAGTTCTTC
CASSLDSAGVGNEQFF
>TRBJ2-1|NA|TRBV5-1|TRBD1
TGCGCCAGCAGCTTTACAGGGGGCTCACGACGCAATGAGCAGTTCTTC
CASSFTGGSRRNEQFF
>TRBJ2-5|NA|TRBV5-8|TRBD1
TGTGCCAGCAGCTTGGTTGGGACAGGCTTCCAAGAGACCCAGTACTTC
CASSLVGTGFQETQYF
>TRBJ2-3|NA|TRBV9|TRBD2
TGTGCCAGCAGCCCAGGGGAGACTAGCGGGAGATGGGTAGATACGCAGTATTTT
CASSPGETSGRWVDTQYF
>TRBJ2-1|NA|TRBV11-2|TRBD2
TGTGCCAGCAGCTTAGTCGGACTAGCGGGCGACAATGAGCAGTTCTTC
CASSLVGLAGDNEQFF
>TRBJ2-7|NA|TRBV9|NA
TGTGCCAGCAGCATCGACACCGACTACGAGCAGTACTTC
CASSIDTDYEQYF
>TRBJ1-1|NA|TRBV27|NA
TGTGCCAGCAGTTTTTCCCGCCGGGGCACTGAAGCTTTCTTT
CASSFSRRGTEAFF
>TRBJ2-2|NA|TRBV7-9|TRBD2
TGTGCCAGCTTTGGCGGGAGTAGTTCCGGGGAGCTGTTTTTT
CASFGGSSSGELFF
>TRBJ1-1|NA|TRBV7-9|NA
TGTGCCAGCAGCTTAGACAGGGAGGGCACTGAAGCTTTCTTT
CASSLDREGTEAFF
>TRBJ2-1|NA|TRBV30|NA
TGTGCCGGCAAAAGCGGGCCTGCCGCCAATGAGCAGTTCTTC
CAGKSGPAANEQFF
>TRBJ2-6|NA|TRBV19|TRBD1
TGTGCCAGTCCCCACGGGGACAGAAGCTCTGGGGCCAACGTCCTGACTTTC
CASPHGDRSSGANVLTF
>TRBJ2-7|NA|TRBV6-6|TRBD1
TGTGCCAGCAGTGACAGGGGGAACGAGCAGTACTTC
CASSDRGNEQYF
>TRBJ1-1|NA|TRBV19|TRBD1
TGTGCCAGTAGTATCCCTGGACAGGGGTCCGAAGCTTTCTTT
CASSIPGQGSEAFF
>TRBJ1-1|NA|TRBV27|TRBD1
TGTGCCAGCCGCACGGACAGGGGGTCCACTGAAGCTTTCTTT
CASRTDRGSTEAFF
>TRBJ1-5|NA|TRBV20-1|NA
TGCAGTGCCGCAGGGAATCAGCCCCAGCATTTT
CSAAGNQPQHF
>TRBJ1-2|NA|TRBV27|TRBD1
TGTGCCAGCAGTCCCTGGACAGGCGGAAGCTATGGCTACACCTTC
CASSPWTGGSYGYTF
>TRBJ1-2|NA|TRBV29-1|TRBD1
TGCAGCGTTACCGGGACAGGGGGCGATCTCTATGGCTACACCTTC
CSVTGTGGDLYGYTF
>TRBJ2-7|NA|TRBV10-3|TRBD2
TGTGCCATCAGTGAAACGCTCGGGACTAGCGGCGAGCAGTACTTC
CAISETLGTSGEQYF
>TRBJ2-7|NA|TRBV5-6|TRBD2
TGTGCCAGCAGCTTTTATGGTAGCGGGGTTTACGAGCAGTACTTC
CASSFYGSGVYEQYF
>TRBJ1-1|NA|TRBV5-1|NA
TGCGCCAGCAGAGTCAGGGAAGGGGGTTTGATCACTGAAGCTTTCTTT
CASRVREGGLITEAFF
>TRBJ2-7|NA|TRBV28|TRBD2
TGTGCCAGCAGTTTAGACGGGAGGAGGAGCTCCTACGAGCAGTACTTC
CASSLDGRRSSYEQYF
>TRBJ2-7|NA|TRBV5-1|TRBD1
TGCGCCAGCAGCCTGGGACTTCAACAGGGGGTCGAGCAGTACTTC
CASSLGLQQGVEQYF
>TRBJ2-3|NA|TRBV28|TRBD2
TGTGCCAGCAGTTTTGCGGGGCCTGATCCCGGGACTAGCGGGTCCACAGATACGCAGTATTTT
CASSFAGPDPGTSGSTDTQYF
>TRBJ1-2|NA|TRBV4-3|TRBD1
TGCGCCAGCAGCCAAGGTGACAGGGAGTTATATGGCTACACCTTC
CASSQGDRELYGYTF
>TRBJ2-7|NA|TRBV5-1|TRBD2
TGCGCCAGCAGCCCTCGACTAGCGGTCTACGAGCAGTACTTC
CASSPRLAVYEQYF
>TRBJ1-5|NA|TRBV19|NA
TGTGCCAGTAGTATTTCGACAGTTTATAGCAATCAGCCCCAGCATTTT
CASSISTVYSNQPQHF
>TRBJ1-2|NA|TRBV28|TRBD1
TGTGCCAGCAGACGACAGGGGGTTTCTGGCTACACCTTC
CASRRQGVSGYTF
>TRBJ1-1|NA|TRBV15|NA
TGTGCCACCAGCAGAGTCGGCAGGGACACTGAAGCTTTCTTT
CATSRVGRDTEAFF
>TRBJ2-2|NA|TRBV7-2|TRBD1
TGTGCCAGCAGGCCCGGGACAGAGAACACCGGGGAGCTGTTTTTT
CASRPGTENTGELFF
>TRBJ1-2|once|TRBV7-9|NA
TGTGCCAGCAGCTTAGACGGGTCGGGTCCCTACACCTTC
CASSLDGSGPYTF
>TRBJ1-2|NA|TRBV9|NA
TGTGCCAGCAGCGAGGGGGGGGGTTCCTATGGCTACACCTTC
CASSEGGGSYGYTF